These 15 T cell receptor beta chains originate from one sample sequenced in a study of blood T cell repertoires in COVID-19. The method was immunoSEQ multiplex PCR; TCRdb's version includes in-frame clones alone and lacks a portion of them. Here the sample spans tens of thousands of clones, roughly 87% being singletons. What was sequenced was peripheral blood. These receptors were taken from a woman aged 55-69 years with active COVID-19.

The V gene is TRBV5-1, the J gene TRBJ1-1, with 7 positions matching TRBD1. This CDR3 spans 15 amino acids. Germline V CDR1 and CDR2: SGHRS, YFSETQ. The V segment lost 3 bases and the J segment 0 bases; nucleotides outside the gene matches: 5. CDR3 sequence (DNA): TGCGCCAGCAGCTCCTGGACAGGATTGAACACTGAAGCTTTCTTT. This sequence encodes CASSSWTGLNTEAFF. Using reference TRBV5-1 and TRBJ1-1 for the parts outside the CDR3, the full variable domain is KAGVTQTPRYLIKTRGQQVTLSCSPISGHRSVSWYQQTPGQGLQFLFEYFSETQRNKGNFPGRFSGRQFSNSRSEMNVSTLELGDSALYLCASSSWTGLNTEAFFGQGTRLTVV.

A single count supports this clone. The chain employs TRBV18 and TRBJ1-1; tentative D call: TRBD1 (6 bases). This CDR3 has 13 residues. The ends were cut back, 5 bases at V and 1 base at J, with 8 bases in the middle. The V gene's germline CDR1 is KGHSH and CDR2 LQKENI. DNA for the CDR3: TGTGCCAGCTCAAAGGACAGGAACACTGAAGCTTTCTTT. Its protein product is CASSKDRNTEAFF.

This chain connects TRBV2 to TRBJ1-5; D perhaps matches TRBD1 (6 bases). Per germline, CDR1 SNHLY and CDR2 FYNNEI. With 1 base removed from V and 8 bases from J, the gap between germline ends came to 24 bases. The CDR3 totals 18 residues. The CDR3 region is CASSEGGTYFGEGKPQHF. The DNA of the CDR3 is TGTGCCAGCAGTGAAGGGGGGACATATTTCGGGGAAGGAAAGCCCCAGCATTTT.

This chain links TRBV5-4 with TRBJ1-6; TRBD1 agrees at 10 bases. Trimming took 0 bases from V and 7 from J; bases not matched to a gene: 4. This CDR3 spans 16 amino acids. CDR1 is SGHNT and CDR2 is YYREEE in the germline V gene (reference sequence). The CDR3 DNA is TGTGCCAGCAGCTTGGCGGGACAGGGGAACAATTCACCCCTCCACTTT. Protein product: CASSLAGQGNNSPLHF. Full variable domain (remainder filled in from reference TRBV5-4 and TRBJ1-6): ETGVTQSPTHLIKTRGQQVTLRCSSQSGHNTVSWYQQALGQGPQFIFQYYREEENGRGNFPPRFSGLQFPNYSSELNVNALELDDSALYLCASSLAGQGNNSPLHFGNGTRLTVT.

The table lists this clone with a count of one. The genes are TRBV2 and TRBJ1-6; D remains unclear. The ends were cut back, 10 bases at V and 2 bases at J, with 15 bases in the middle. The CDR3 length is 15 residues. Germline V gene lookup returns CDR1 SNHLY and CDR2 FYNNEI. The CDR3 DNA follows: TGTGCCACAACGGGTCAAAGTCCCTATAATTCACCCCTCCACTTT. Its translation is CATTGQSPYNSPLHF.

The chain employs TRBV7-9 and TRBJ2-3; TRBD1 agrees at 7 bases. Germline V gives CDR1 SEHNR, CDR2 FQNEAQ (reference sequence). This CDR3 spans 16 amino acids. The V and J ends lost 2 bases and 4 bases, in that order; junction bases with no gene match: 9. The CDR3 sequence is CASSLSQTGFSDTQYF. The CDR3 nucleotides read TGTGCCAGCAGCTTATCACAGACAGGGTTTTCAGATACGCAGTATTTT. The variable domain in full, with the rest retrieved from reference TRBV7-9 and TRBJ2-3, is DTGVSQNPRHKITKRGQNVTFRCDPISEHNRLYWYRQTLGQGPEFLTYFQNEAQLEKSRLLSDRFSAERPKGSFSTLEIQRTEQGDSAMYLCASSLSQTGFSDTQYFGPGTRLTVL.

This sequence joins TRBV18 and TRBJ2-3; TRBD1 is a possible D gene (5 bases). There are 14 residues in the CDR3. Germline V gene sequence: CDR1 KGHSH, CDR2 LQKENI. With 2 bases removed from V and 0 bases from J, the gap between germline ends came to 6 bases. CDR3 region: CASSPDSSTDTQYF. As DNA, the CDR3 is TGTGCCAGCTCACCAGACAGTAGCACAGATACGCAGTATTTT.

The genes are TRBV15 and TRBJ2-1; D remains ambiguous. CDR3 length equals 17 residues. From germline, CDR1 is LNHNV and CDR2 YYDKDF (reference sequence). V dropped 0 bases and J dropped 2 bases, with 14 bases sitting between them. Here the CDR3 reads CATSRDGALGPYNEQFF. CDR3 DNA: TGTGCCACCAGCAGAGATGGTGCCCTGGGCCCCTACAATGAGCAGTTCTTC.

V usage is TRBV28 and J usage is TRBJ1-5; D may be TRBD1 (5 bases). CDR3 length equals 14 residues. Looked up from germline, CDR1 is MDHEN and CDR2 is SYDVKM. Trimming shortened V by 2 bases and J by 12 bases, and 17 bases separated the two germline ends. The CDR3 DNA reads as TGTGCCAGCAGTTTAGGCGGGACGGGATCGGTCCAGCATTTT. Amino acids: CASSLGGTGSVQHF.

This chain joins TRBV6-2 or TRBV6-3 and TRBJ2-1; TRBD2 agrees at 7 bases. Germline V gives CDR1 MNHEY, CDR2 SVGEGT. The CDR3 totals 13 residues. With 4 bases clipped from V and 9 bases from J, the junction kept 6 bases outside the gene matches. The CDR3 loop reads CASSSNRGSEQFF. CDR3 coding DNA: TGTGCCAGCAGTTCCAACCGCGGGAGTGAGCAGTTCTTC.

The chain has TRBV5-1 and TRBJ1-1, with D possibly being TRBD1 (5 bases). V lost 0 bases to trimming and J lost 4 bases, with 16 bases between them. The CDR3 consists of 16 residues. Germline CDR1 reads SGHRS; CDR2 reads YFSETQ. The CDR3, as DNA: TGCGCCAGCAGCTTGGGGACCCCCCTGGGGGGCACTGAAGCTTTCTTT. As protein: CASSLGTPLGGTEAFF.

Only one count was recorded for this clone. The chain is built from TRBV2 and TRBJ2-1, with 9 bases aligning to TRBD1. This CDR3 region has 15 residues. Germline lookup yields CDR1 SNHLY and CDR2 FYNNEI. Unmatched junction bases numbered 5, after V lost 6 bases and J lost 2 bases. The CDR3 loop is CASRRGQGTYNEQFF. In DNA, the CDR3 is TGTGCCAGCAGGCGGGGACAGGGAACCTACAATGAGCAGTTCTTC.

The J gene is TRBJ2-7, the V gene TRBV28; D might be TRBD1 (6 bases). The CDR3 totals 12 residues. The ends were cut back, 3 bases at V and 7 bases at J, with 10 bases in the middle. Germline CDR1 MDHEN, CDR2 SYDVKM. The CDR3 DNA is TGTGCCAGCAGTTTGCAGGGGCGGGAGCAGTACTTC. Translating it yields CASSLQGREQYF.

V usage is TRBV7-9 and J usage is TRBJ1-1; D perhaps matches TRBD1 (5 bases). The CDR3 consists of 16 residues. V shed 2 bases and J shed 0 bases, with 13 bases lying between them. The germline V gene has CDR1 SEHNR and CDR2 FQNEAQ (reference sequence). The CDR3 reads CASSLYPGTMNTEAFF. The CDR3 DNA is TGTGCCAGCAGCTTATATCCCGGGACTATGAACACTGAAGCTTTCTTT.

CDR3 nucleotides: TGTGCCAGCAGTTTTCGTGGAGCGGCACTGTTTTTT. Protein: CASSFRGAALFF. The chain is built from TRBV28 and TRBJ1-4, with D hard to call. The germline V gene encodes CDR1 MDHEN and CDR2 SYDVKM. The CDR3 runs 12 residues. With 3 bases removed from V and 13 bases from J, the gap between germline ends came to 12 bases. The full variable domain, in which reference TRBV28 and TRBJ1-4 provide the parts outside the CDR3, is DVKVTQSSRYLVKRTGEKVFLECVQDMDHENMFWYRQDPGLGLRLIYFSYDVKMKEKGDIPEGYSVSREKKERFSLILESASTNQTSMYLCASSFRGAALFFGSGTQLSVL.